A selection of T cell receptor beta chains follows, all from one sample in a study of radiotherapy plus CTLA-4 blockade in lung cancer. Sequencing used immunoSEQ multiplex PCR; TCRdb keeps in-frame clones, though not all of them. There are about 59,000 clones in the sample; around 80% occur only once, and about 6.1% lies in the top ten. The sample consisted of peripheral blood, taken from a patient treated with radiotherapy plus ipilimumab. The receptor source for this set is a human donor with non-small cell lung cancer whose response to radiotherapy plus ipilimumab could not be evaluated. The CDR3 runs from the conserved cysteine through the conserved F or W. A D gene is named only where the DNA matches it firmly. The size entry is marked missing in some rows and otherwise reads once, few, many or a size class.

d_call	v_call	clone_size	j_call	cdr3_length	cdr3_aa	cdr3_nt
NA	TRBV18	NA	TRBJ1-1	13	CASSQKTETEAFF	TGTGCCAGCTCACAAAAGACAGAAACTGAAGCTTTCTTT
NA	TRBV18	NA	TRBJ2-7	11	CASSLGREQYF	TGTGCCAGCTCACTGGGGAGGGAGCAGTACTTC
TRBD2	TRBV19	NA	TRBJ2-7	14	CASSFLGGAREQYF	TGTGCCAGTAGCTTCCTCGGGGGGGCGCGGGAGCAGTACTTC
TRBD1	TRBV19	NA	TRBJ1-5	15	CASSRDRGGGQPQHF	TGTGCCAGTAGTAGGGACAGGGGCGGCGGTCAGCCCCAGCATTTT
TRBD1	TRBV6-6	NA	TRBJ2-3	14	CASSDRVGTDTQYF	TGTGCCAGCAGCGACAGGGTTGGCACAGATACGCAGTATTTT
NA	TRBV4-3	few	TRBJ1-4	15	CASSQRTAANEKLFF	TGCGCCAGCAGCCAAAGGACAGCCGCTAATGAAAAACTGTTTTTT
TRBD1	TRBV18	NA	TRBJ2-7	14	CASSRTGASDEQYF	TGTGCCAGCTCACGAACAGGGGCCTCCGACGAGCAGTACTTC
TRBD1	TRBV6-5	NA	TRBJ1-2	16	CASSFSGTGGAWGYTF	TGTGCCAGCAGTTTTTCCGGGACAGGGGGCGCGTGGGGCTACACCTTC
TRBD1	TRBV12-5	NA	TRBJ2-1	16	CASGSPGGFSYNEQFF	TGTGCTAGTGGTTCGCCAGGGGGCTTTTCCTACAATGAGCAGTTCTTC
TRBD1	TRBV5-6	few	TRBJ1-2	13	CASTASGGYGYTF	TGTGCCAGCACCGCTTCAGGGGGCTATGGCTACACCTTC
NA	TRBV9	once	TRBJ1-2	14	CASSGRAGDYGYTF	TGTGCCAGCAGTGGGAGGGCGGGGGACTATGGCTACACCTTC
NA	TRBV25-1	NA	TRBJ2-6	18	CASSTPGHTNSGANVLTF	TGTGCCAGCAGTACGCCGGGACATACGAACTCTGGGGCCAACGTCCTGACTTTC
TRBD1	TRBV5-4	NA	TRBJ1-4	15	CASSLSPGGNEKLFF	TGTGCCAGCAGCTTGTCCCCAGGGGGTAATGAAAAACTGTTTTTT
TRBD1	TRBV9	few	TRBJ2-2	16	CASSVDTGGATGELFF	TGTGCCAGCAGCGTAGATACAGGGGGCGCAACCGGGGAGCTGTTTTTT
TRBD2	TRBV2	few	TRBJ2-3	14	CANPGLGLTDTQYF	TGTGCCAACCCGGGACTAGGGCTCACAGATACGCAGTATTTT
TRBD2	TRBV9	NA	TRBJ2-3	14	CASSVGGSTDTQYF	TGTGCCAGCAGCGTCGGGGGGTCCACAGATACGCAGTATTTT
NA	TRBV9	few	TRBJ1-2	11	CASGGPYGYTF	TGTGCCAGCGGGGGCCCCTATGGCTACACCTTC
TRBD1	TRBV27	NA	TRBJ1-2	14	CASRPTGGGYGYTF	TGTGCCAGCAGGCCGACAGGGGGGGGGTATGGCTACACCTTC
TRBD2	TRBV11-3	NA	TRBJ2-1	16	CASSPTSGRPYNEQFF	TGTGCCAGCAGCCCTACTAGCGGGAGGCCCTACAATGAGCAGTTCTTC
TRBD2	TRBV28	few	TRBJ2-3	16	CASSSSSGSYPDTQYF	TGTGCCAGCAGTAGTTCTAGCGGGAGCTACCCAGATACGCAGTATTTT
TRBD2	TRBV27	NA	TRBJ2-5	15	CASAEALAAQETQYF	TGTGCCAGCGCCGAGGCACTAGCGGCACAAGAGACCCAGTACTTC
NA	TRBV28	NA	TRBJ1-4	14	CASSFPRGREQLFF	TGTGCCAGCAGTTTCCCCCGAGGGAGGGAACAACTGTTTTTT
NA	TRBV25-1	once	TRBJ1-2	15	CASSVPPTGTYGYTF	TGTGCCAGCAGTGTCCCTCCGACAGGTACCTATGGCTACACCTTC
TRBD2	TRBV7-6	NA	TRBJ2-7	12	CASSRRGDEQYF	TGTGCCAGTTCTCGGCGGGGGGACGAGCAGTACTTC
NA	TRBV10-1	NA	TRBJ2-3	13	CASSLTRADTQYF	TGCGCCAGCAGCCTTACTAGGGCAGATACGCAGTATTTT
NA	TRBV27	NA	TRBJ1-1	13	CASSKTGNTEAFF	TGTGCCAGCAGTAAGACAGGGAACACTGAAGCTTTCTTT
NA	TRBV13	NA	TRBJ2-7	15	CASSPLDTKPYEQYF	TGTGCCAGCAGCCCTCTCGACACAAAACCCTACGAGCAGTACTTC
TRBD1	TRBV7-9	NA	TRBJ2-2	16	CASSHSPGQGTGELFF	TGTGCCAGCAGCCATTCCCCGGGACAGGGGACCGGGGAGCTGTTTTTT
TRBD2	TRBV4-3	few	TRBJ2-3	16	CASSQDSGGALDTQYF	TGCGCCAGCAGCCAAGATAGCGGGGGGGCTTTAGATACGCAGTATTTT
TRBD1	TRBV7-8	NA	TRBJ2-7	14	CASSRDRGPYEQYF	TGTGCCAGCAGCCGGGACAGAGGGCCCTACGAGCAGTACTTC
TRBD2	TRBV28	NA	TRBJ2-5	13	CAIDGGYGETQYF	TGTGCCATCGACGGGGGGTATGGAGAGACCCAGTACTTC
NA	TRBV5-6	few	TRBJ2-5	14	CASSLGGVQETQYF	TGTGCCAGCAGCTTGGGGGGGGTGCAAGAGACCCAGTACTTC
TRBD2	TRBV11-2	few	TRBJ2-3	17	CASSSYRWRGNTDTQYF	TGTGCCAGCAGCTCCTACCGTTGGCGGGGGAACACAGATACGCAGTATTTT
NA	TRBV5-6	few	TRBJ1-2	14	CASSLASRDYGYTF	TGTGCCAGCAGCTTGGCCAGTCGGGACTATGGCTACACCTTC
NA	TRBV7-2	NA	TRBJ1-2	15	CASSLVPGEGYGYTF	TGTGCCAGCAGCTTAGTCCCAGGGGAGGGCTATGGCTACACCTTC
NA	TRBV28	NA	TRBJ2-2	15	CASSSLTPNTGELFF	TGTGCCAGCAGTTCCCTTACTCCCAACACCGGGGAGCTGTTTTTT
NA	TRBV13	NA	TRBJ1-6	14	CASGGRSYNSPLHF	TGTGCCAGCGGGGGGAGGTCCTATAATTCACCCCTCCACTTT
TRBD1	TRBV7-6	NA	TRBJ2-7	14	CASSSSGGDHEQYF	TGTGCCAGCAGCTCATCAGGGGGCGACCACGAGCAGTACTTC
NA	TRBV7-9	NA	TRBJ2-3	12	CASSFLRDTQYF	TGTGCCAGCAGCTTTCTCAGAGATACGCAGTATTTT
TRBD1	TRBV7-2	once	TRBJ2-3	16	CASSLGTGVGTDTQYF	TGTGCCAGCAGCTTAGGGACAGGGGTAGGCACAGATACGCAGTATTTT
NA	TRBV2	NA	TRBJ1-4	13	CASKRQRNEKLFF	TGTGCCAGCAAAAGACAGCGTAATGAAAAACTGTTTTTT
NA	TRBV7-6	NA	TRBJ2-3	12	CASSSSTDTQYF	TGTGCCAGCAGCTCCTCCACAGATACGCAGTATTTT
TRBD2	TRBV4-1	NA	TRBJ2-1	17	CASSQVLGGGAYNEQFF	TGCGCCAGCAGCCAAGTTTTAGGCGGGGGGGCCTACAATGAGCAGTTCTTC
TRBD1	TRBV28	NA	TRBJ1-2	15	CASSFGTGGNYGYTF	TGTGCCAGCAGCTTTGGGACAGGGGGCAACTATGGCTACACCTTC
TRBD1	TRBV30	NA	TRBJ2-3	14	CAWTVPGGRDTQYF	TGTGCCTGGACCGTTCCAGGGGGCAGAGATACGCAGTATTTT
NA	TRBV11-2	NA	TRBJ2-1	14	CASSFATERNEQFF	TGTGCCAGCAGCTTTGCCACGGAGCGGAATGAGCAGTTCTTC